The 20 T cell receptor beta chains given below trace back to one sample, sequenced in a study of glioma-infiltrating T cells after dendritic cell vaccination. Only in-frame clones appear in the TCRdb table, and some are missing; sequencing was by immunoSEQ multiplex PCR. The data show tens of thousands of clones, 82% seen once. This specimen was blood, taken before dendritic cell vaccination. The receptor set was obtained from a human donor with glioblastoma.

The gene calls are TRBV7-9 and TRBJ2-1; 8 bases agree with TRBD1. Per the germline V gene, CDR1 is SEHNR and CDR2 is FQNEAQ (reference sequence). Trimming cost V 5 bases and J 7 bases; bases outside gene matches: 13. The CDR3 is 16 amino acids. CDR3 sequence reads: CASSPHPRTGNNEQFF. DNA of the CDR3: TGTGCCAGCAGCCCCCATCCCCGGACAGGGAATAATGAGCAGTTCTTC.

This chain joins TRBV6-1 and TRBJ1-2, with a possible D match to TRBD1 (5 bases). The CDR3 runs 16 residues. The germline gives CDR1 MNHNS, CDR2 SASEGT. With 3 bases removed from V and 9 bases from J, the gap between germline ends came to 23 bases. The CDR3 DNA reads TGTGCCAGCAGTGAGATAAGAAGGGTGGGGGGTCAGCGCTACACCTTC. The encoded protein is CASSEIRRVGGQRYTF.

The V and J genes are TRBV19 and TRBJ1-1, with D uncertain. The CDR3 is 13 residues long. In germline, CDR1 is LNHDA, CDR2 SQIVND (reference sequence). V lost 9 bases and J 10 bases, leaving 21 bases between the germline ends. CDR3 protein: CASRLDPSGRAFF. In DNA, the CDR3 is TGTGCCAGCCGTTTAGATCCCTCTGGGCGAGCTTTCTTT.

The chain combines TRBV5-1 with TRBJ2-7; D is ambiguous. Trimming removed 0 bases at V and 4 bases at J, with 8 bases between. The CDR3 is made up of 13 amino acids. Per the germline V gene, CDR1 is SGHRS and CDR2 is YFSETQ. CDR3 DNA: TGCGCCAGCAGCTTGGGTTACGGGTACGAGCAGTACGTC. This gives the protein CASSLGYGYEQYV.

The rearrangement joins TRBV7-9 to TRBJ2-2; D is uncertain. CDR3 length equals 13 residues. Trimming took off 2 bases at V and 6 bases at J, with 7 bases between the two ends. Germline CDR1 and CDR2: SEHNR and FQNEAQ (reference sequence). The CDR3 DNA follows: TGTGCCAGCAGCTTACTCCGGGCCGGGGAGCTGTTTTTT. As protein: CASSLLRAGELFF.

The chain employs TRBV18 and TRBJ2-2; tentatively, D is TRBD1 (5 bases). This CDR3 is built from 16 residues. V was clipped by 2 bases and J by 0 bases, with 10 bases between them. Germline V gene sequence: CDR1 KGHSH, CDR2 LQKENI. CDR3 sequence: CASSPMDTSNTGELFF. CDR3 nucleotides: TGTGCCAGCTCACCAATGGACACTTCGAACACCGGGGAGCTGTTTTTT.

The gene calls are TRBV6-5 and TRBJ1-4, with 9 nucleotides matching TRBD1. The CDR3 is made up of 15 amino acids. After removal of 6 bases from V and 8 bases from J, the junction contained 10 bases not matched to a gene. Germline V gene lookup returns CDR1 MNHEY and CDR2 SVGAGI. CDR3 amino acids: CASRTGGQGEEKLFF. CDR3 coding DNA: TGTGCCAGCAGGACGGGGGGACAGGGAGAGGAAAAACTGTTTTTT.

Only a few counts were recorded for this clone. The chain is built from TRBV19 and TRBJ1-5; a possible D gene is TRBD1 (6 bases). Germline CDR1 reads LNHDA; CDR2 reads SQIVND (reference sequence). Trimming took 4 bases from V and 0 from J, leaving 16 bases between them. CDR3 length: 17 residues. The CDR3 region has the DNA TGTGCCAGTAGTACCCTGGACAGTTCGTTTAGCAATCAGCCCCAGCATTTT. Translated, it gives CASSTLDSSFSNQPQHF.

This chain links TRBV9 with TRBJ1-5, with TRBD1 matching 7 bases. Germline assignment: CDR1 SGDLS and CDR2 YYNGEE. This CDR3 is 16 amino acids long. Germline trimming cut 6 bases from V and 2 bases from J; bases unmatched to any gene: 11. Here the CDR3 reads CASTFLTTGGNQPQHF. The CDR3 DNA sequence: TGTGCCAGCACCTTCTTGACAACAGGGGGCAATCAGCCCCAGCATTTT.

The V gene is TRBV15, the J gene TRBJ2-3, with 7 bases fitting TRBD1. Germline V CDR1 and CDR2: LNHNV, YYDKDF (reference sequence). This CDR3 spans 17 amino acids. V lost 5 bases, J lost 1 base, and 12 bases stayed unmatched. The CDR3 loop is CATSLGTTGSRTDTQYF. CDR3 nucleotides: TGTGCCACCAGCTTGGGCACGACAGGGTCTCGCACAGATACGCAGTATTTT.

The rearrangement joins TRBV11-2 to TRBJ1-4, with 10 bases matching TRBD1. This CDR3 spans 15 amino acids. The germline V gene encodes CDR1 SGHAT and CDR2 FQNNGV. V gave up 6 bases and J gave up 2 bases; unmatched junction bases: 3. The CDR3 nucleotides read TGTGCCAGCAGAAAGGGACAGGGGACTAATGAAAAACTGTTTTTT. Encoded protein: CASRKGQGTNEKLFF. Drawing the rest from reference TRBV11-2 and TRBJ1-4, the complete variable domain is EAGVAQSPRYKIIEKRQSVAFWCNPISGHATLYWYQQILGQGPKLLIQFQNNGVVDDSQLPKDRFSAERLKGVDSTLKIQPAKLEDSAVYLCASRKGQGTNEKLFFGSGTQLSVL.

The rearrangement uses TRBV14 and TRBJ1-1, with D maybe TRBD1 (5 bases). Trimming took off 4 bases at V and 1 base at J, with 10 bases between the two ends. Germline V CDR1 and CDR2: SGHDN, FVKESK. The CDR3 loop spans 14 amino acids. In DNA form, the CDR3 reads TGTGCCAGCAGCCCAATGGGGGGGAACACTGAAGCTTTCTTT. Translation gives CASSPMGGNTEAFF.

The rearrangement uses TRBV11-2 and TRBJ2-1; TRBD2 agrees at 7 bases. Germline V gene sequence: CDR1 SGHAT, CDR2 FQNNGV. The ends lost 0 bases at V and 11 bases at J; junction bases unmatched: 7. CDR3 length: 14 residues. CDR3 region: CASSLEEGGSKQFF. CDR3 nucleotides: TGTGCCAGCAGCTTAGAGGAGGGAGGGAGCAAGCAGTTCTTC.

The chain carries TRBV4-1 and TRBJ2-5, with unresolved D. CDR1 and CDR2 from the germline V gene are MGHRA and YSYEKL. Trimming cost V 4 bases and J 5 bases, with 11 bases left between them. This CDR3 spans 13 amino acids. The CDR3 nucleotides are TGCGCCAGCAGCCTCTTGGAGTGGGAGACCCAGTACTTC. Protein: CASSLLEWETQYF.

V gene TRBV5-6 combines with J gene TRBJ2-2; the match to TRBD2 covers 10 bases. The germline V gene has CDR1 SGHDT and CDR2 YYEEEE. The CDR3 length is 14 residues. Trimming removed 0 bases from V and 7 bases from J; junction bases left unmatched: 0. The CDR3 DNA sequence: TGTGCCAGCAGCTTGGGGACTAGCGGCGGGGAGCTGTTTTTT. The encoded protein is CASSLGTSGGELFF.

This chain links TRBV7-6 with TRBJ2-5; D remains ambiguous. The CDR3 consists of 13 residues. Germline V gene sequence: CDR1 SGHVS, CDR2 FNYEAQ. Trimming cost V 4 bases and J 2 bases, with 8 bases left between them. The CDR3 is CASSWALQETQYF. The CDR3 DNA follows: TGTGCCAGCAGCTGGGCCCTACAAGAGACCCAGTACTTC. The full variable domain, in which reference TRBV7-6 and TRBJ2-5 provide the parts outside the CDR3, is GAGVSQSPRYKVTKRGQDVALRCDPISGHVSLYWYRQALGQGPEFLTYFNYEAQQDKSGLPNDRFSAERPEGSISTLTIQRTEQRDSAMYRCASSWALQETQYFGPGTRLLVL.

This sequence joins TRBV6-5 and TRBJ2-2, with TRBD1 matching 7 bases. The CDR3 is 15 amino acids. Trimming removed 7 bases from V and 6 bases from J; junction bases left unmatched: 11. Germline CDR1 MNHEY, CDR2 SVGAGI. CDR3 sequence: CASKVRQGVSGELFF. The CDR3 bases are TGTGCCAGCAAGGTTCGGCAGGGGGTTTCCGGGGAGCTGTTTTTT.

This chain connects TRBV25-1 to TRBJ2-3; D possibly corresponds to TRBD1 (6 bases). Germline values: CDR1 MGHDK, CDR2 SYGVNS. This CDR3 spans 17 amino acids. Trimming stripped 7 bases from V and 4 bases from J, with 24 bases between. This CDR3 reads CASTASHGKGGPDTQYF. CDR3 bases: TGTGCCAGCACTGCCTCCCACGGAAAAGGGGGTCCAGATACGCAGTATTTT.

This sequence joins TRBV9 and TRBJ1-2; D gene unclear. V was trimmed by 0 bases and J by 4 bases, leaving 10 bases between them. This CDR3 spans 14 amino acids. The germline CDR1 and CDR2 sequences are SGDLS and YYNGEE. CDR3 nucleotides: TGTGCCAGCAGCGTAGGAGATTTGAGCTATGGCTACACCTTC. It is translated as CASSVGDLSYGYTF.

The chain combines TRBV7-7 with TRBJ2-1; D perhaps matches TRBD2 (5 bases). The CDR3 runs to 16 residues. From germline, CDR1 is SSHAT and CDR2 FNYEAQ (reference sequence). Trimming removed 5 bases at V and 7 bases at J, with 21 bases between. In DNA, the CDR3 is TGTGCCAGCAGCACCCCGGCTGAGGGAAGCAGGAATGAGCAGTTCTTC. As protein: CASSTPAEGSRNEQFF.